A single sample is the source of the 32 T cell receptor beta chains below, sequenced in a study of shared clonotypes between healthy human individuals. The table came from immunoSEQ multiplex PCR; TCRdb's copy has only in-frame clones and leaves some out. The table has some 2,400,000 clones, about 94% seen once. Input material: naive CD4+ T cells sorted from blood. Sample subset: CD45RA+ positively selected. The receptor set was obtained from a man between 18 and 29 years old in good health.

This clone was detected only a few times. For the CDR3, the DNA is TGTGCCAGCAGCTGGGACAGGGCAAGCAATCAGCCCCAGCATTTT. Protein product: CASSWDRASNQPQHF. This chain links TRBV7-2 with TRBJ1-5; 9 nucleotides match TRBD1. The CDR3 is 15 residues long. Trimming removed 4 bases from V and 1 base from J; junction bases left unmatched: 2. The germline gives CDR1 SGHTA, CDR2 FQGNSA.

V and J are TRBV7-8 and TRBJ1-2, with TRBD1 matching over 8 bases. This CDR3 is 18 amino acids long. Germline V gene lookup returns CDR1 SGHVS and CDR2 FQNEAQ. V trimming: 6 bases; J trimming: 1 base; junction bases outside the gene matches: 16. The CDR3 spells CASSLKGDRYIVNYGYTF. CDR3 nucleotides: TGTGCCAGCAGTTTAAAGGGGGACAGGTACATCGTTAACTATGGCTACACCTTC.

The V gene is TRBV19, the J gene TRBJ2-7, with 8 bases identical to TRBD1. The V and J ends lost 5 bases and 5 bases, in that order; junction bases with no gene match: 5. Germline V gives CDR1 LNHDA, CDR2 SQIVND (reference sequence). The CDR3 has 13 residues. CDR3 sequence: CASSGQGRNEQYF. CDR3 nucleotides: TGTGCCAGTAGTGGACAGGGAAGGAACGAGCAGTACTTC. The full variable domain, rest sourced from reference TRBV19 and TRBJ2-7, is DGGITQSPKYLFRKEGQNVTLSCEQNLNHDAMYWYRQDPGQGLRLIYYSQIVNDFQKGDIAEGYSVSREKKESFPLTVTSAQKNPTAFYLCASSGQGRNEQYFGPGTRLTVT.

The rearrangement links TRBV5-1 to TRBJ1-6; 12 nucleotides line up with TRBD1. J gave up 9 bases and V 3 bases, and 7 bases lay outside the gene matches. The germline V gene has CDR1 SGHRS and CDR2 YFSETQ. This CDR3 has 16 amino acids. This chain's CDR3 is CASSSGQGADTSPLHF. The CDR3 DNA sequence: TGCGCCAGCAGCTCGGGACAGGGGGCAGATACTTCACCCCTCCACTTT.

V and J are TRBV9 and TRBJ2-6; D is tentatively TRBD1 or TRBD2 (5 bases each). With 4 bases removed from V and 0 bases from J, the gap between germline ends came to 14 bases. Germline V gene lookup returns CDR1 SGDLS and CDR2 YYNGEE. The CDR3 totals 17 residues. The CDR3 protein is CASSLRDGVSGANVLTF. The CDR3 DNA reads TGTGCCAGCAGCCTCCGGGACGGAGTCTCTGGGGCCAACGTCCTGACTTTC. Variable domain in full (rest from reference TRBV9 and TRBJ2-6): DSGVTQTPKHLITATGQRVTLRCSPRSGDLSVYWYQQSLDQGLQFLIQYYNGEERAKGNILERFSAQQFPDLHSELNLSSLELGDSALYFCASSLRDGVSGANVLTFGAGSRLTVL.

In this sample, this clone turned up a few times. At the DNA level, this CDR3 is encoded by other sequences in the same sample as well. In DNA, the CDR3 is TGTGCCAGCACGAGGGTTGATGGCTACACCTTC. This codes for CASTRVDGYTF. The chain employs TRBV2 and TRBJ1-2; D not certain. The CDR3 runs 11 residues. Trimming removed 7 bases from V and 6 bases from J, with 9 bases in between. Per the germline V gene, CDR1 is SNHLY and CDR2 is FYNNEI.

This sequence joins TRBV11-3 and TRBJ2-5; 11 bases are shared with TRBD1. V lost 4 bases, J lost 2 bases, and 6 bases stayed unmatched. The CDR3 is 16 residues long. Germline-derived CDR1 and CDR2 are SGHNT and YENEEA. The CDR3 bases are TGTGCCAGCAGCTATGGGACAGGGGGAGGGCAAGAGACCCAGTACTTC. It codes for CASSYGTGGGQETQYF.

The chain uses TRBV28 and TRBJ1-5; possibly TRBD1 for D (6 bases). Germline CDR1 is MDHEN and CDR2 is SYDVKM. V lost 7 bases and J 4 bases, leaving 8 bases between the germline ends. The length of the CDR3 is 12 residues. The CDR3 reads CASIGGNQPQHF. Written as DNA, the CDR3 is TGTGCCAGCATAGGGGGGAATCAGCCCCAGCATTTT.

This clone was recorded only once. The chain combines TRBV10-3 with TRBJ1-1; D uncertain. The CDR3 has 12 amino acids. Per the germline V gene, CDR1 is ENHRY and CDR2 is SYGVKD. Trimming removed 8 bases from V and 9 bases from J, with 16 bases in between. The CDR3 spells CAISDGQAKAFF. The CDR3 nucleotides read TGTGCCATCTCCGACGGGCAGGCCAAAGCTTTCTTT.

The chain couples TRBV30 to TRBJ1-6; D is undetermined. V shed 3 bases and J shed 12 bases, with 12 bases lying between them. This CDR3 comprises 12 residues. Germline assignment: CDR1 GTSNPN and CDR2 SVGIG (reference sequence). CDR3 DNA sequence: TGTGCCTGGAGAGTCAGCTTAGAACCCCTCCACTTT. Translating gives CAWRVSLEPLHF.

The gene calls are TRBV30 and TRBJ1-6; D is possibly TRBD1 (5 bases). V was pared by 1 base and J by 0 bases, with 16 bases between. The CDR3 length is 18 residues. In germline, CDR1 is GTSNPN, CDR2 SVGIG (reference sequence). The CDR3 DNA follows: TGTGCCTGGAGTGGTATAATGGGGGGATACTCCTATAATTCACCCCTCCACTTT. This translates into CAWSGIMGGYSYNSPLHF.

The chain has TRBV7-9 and TRBJ1-1; 7 nucleotides line up with TRBD1. There are 17 residues in the CDR3. V gave up 2 bases and J gave up 1 base; unmatched junction bases: 10. CDR1 is SEHNR, CDR2 FQNEAQ, per germline (reference sequence). The CDR3 DNA reads as TGTGCCAGCAGCTTACTAAGGGGGCGCGGGAAGAACACTGAAGCTTTCTTT. Protein sequence: CASSLLRGRGKNTEAFF. The full variable domain, completed using reference TRBV7-9 and TRBJ1-1, is DTGVSQNPRHKITKRGQNVTFRCDPISEHNRLYWYRQTLGQGPEFLTYFQNEAQLEKSRLLSDRFSAERPKGSFSTLEIQRTEQGDSAMYLCASSLLRGRGKNTEAFFGQGTRLTVV.

The J gene is TRBJ2-1, the V gene TRBV6-5; TRBD2 matches at 7 bases. Unmatched junction bases numbered 7, after V lost 9 bases and J lost 8 bases. Germline V gene sequence: CDR1 MNHEY, CDR2 SVGAGI. This CDR3 has 12 residues. The CDR3 region has the DNA TGTGCCAGTGGGAGGGCATTGGATGAGCAGTTCTTC. Its translation is CASGRALDEQFF.

The V and J genes are TRBV5-1 and TRBJ2-2; D is ambiguous. The CDR3 totals 12 residues. In germline, CDR1 is SGHRS, CDR2 YFSETQ. The ends were cut back, 9 bases at V and 4 bases at J, with 10 bases in the middle. CDR3 sequence: CATKEPTGELFF. Written as DNA, the CDR3 is TGCGCCACCAAAGAGCCCACCGGGGAGCTGTTTTTT. Full variable domain (rest looked up from reference TRBV5-1 and TRBJ2-2): KAGVTQTPRYLIKTRGQQVTLSCSPISGHRSVSWYQQTPGQGLQFLFEYFSETQRNKGNFPGRFSGRQFSNSRSEMNVSTLELGDSALYLCATKEPTGELFFGEGSRLTVL.

Comments on this clone: Other DNA sequences in the same sample also yield this CDR3. The CDR3 DNA reads TGTGCCAGCAGTATTGACCGGAACTATGGCTACACCTTC. It encodes CASSIDRNYGYTF. V gene TRBV2 combines with J gene TRBJ1-2; D gene ambiguous. There are 13 residues in the CDR3. CDR1 and CDR2 (germline): SNHLY, FYNNEI. V was clipped by 5 bases and J by 2 bases, with 9 bases between them.

The rearrangement uses TRBV4-2 and TRBJ2-1; the D gene is possibly TRBD1 (5 bases). Germline V CDR1 and CDR2: LGHNA, YNFKEQ. V lost 8 bases to trimming and J lost 4 bases, with 15 bases between them. This CDR3 spans 14 amino acids. CDR3 amino acids: CASGAPTDYNEQFF. CDR3 DNA sequence: TGTGCCAGCGGGGCGCCGACAGATTACAATGAGCAGTTCTTC.

This rearrangement joins TRBV5-1 to TRBJ2-3, with TRBD2 as a possible D gene (6 bases). V was trimmed by 4 bases and J by 0 bases, leaving 12 bases between them. This CDR3 has 15 residues. The germline CDR1 and CDR2 sequences are SGHRS and YFSETQ. For the CDR3, the DNA is TGCGCCAGCAGCATCCAGAGCGGGAGCACAGATACGCAGTATTTT. Protein product: CASSIQSGSTDTQYF.

The gene calls are TRBV6-5 and TRBJ1-6; TRBD1 matches 7 bases. CDR3 length equals 14 residues. Looked up from germline, CDR1 is MNHEY and CDR2 is SVGAGI. With 7 bases clipped from V and 11 bases from J, the junction kept 11 bases outside the gene matches. The CDR3, as DNA: TGTGCCAGCACCTTGACAGGGCCATCGACACCCCTCCACTTT. Amino acid sequence: CASTLTGPSTPLHF.

The chain combines TRBV30 with TRBJ2-7; perhaps TRBD1 as D (6 bases). Germline V lookup: CDR1 GTSNPN, CDR2 SVGIG (reference sequence). CDR3 length equals 11 residues. Deletions cut 5 bases from V and 11 bases from J, with 16 bases between. Here the CDR3 DNA reads TGTGCCTGGCAGGGGCTGGGGAAGGAGTACTTC. Translated: CAWQGLGKEYF. The variable domain in full, with the rest retrieved from reference TRBV30 and TRBJ2-7, is SQTIHQWPATLVQPVGSPLSLECTVEGTSNPNLYWYRQAAGRGLQLLFYSVGIGQISSEVPQNLSASRPQDRQFILSSKKLLLSDSGFYLCAWQGLGKEYFGPGTRLTVT.

With respect to this clone: The same CDR3 is also encoded by other DNA sequences in this sample. The V and J genes are TRBV2 and TRBJ1-5, with D perhaps TRBD1 (5 bases). The V gene's germline CDR1 is SNHLY and CDR2 FYNNEI. The CDR3 has 15 amino acids. Trimming took off 5 bases at V and 2 bases at J, with 13 bases between the two ends. The CDR3 spells CASSLQGGGNQPQHF. Here the CDR3 DNA reads TGTGCCAGCAGTCTTCAGGGCGGTGGCAATCAGCCCCAGCATTTT.

This CDR3 is CASSQVSSSSGYEQYF. CDR3 bases: TGCGCCAGCAGCCAAGTAAGCTCATCAAGTGGGTACGAGCAGTACTTC. The rearrangement uses TRBV4-3 and TRBJ2-7; D not certain. This CDR3 has 16 amino acids. Germline V gene lookup returns CDR1 LGHNA and CDR2 YSLEER. The germline V and J ends were trimmed by 1 base and 4 bases, with 17 bases remaining between them.

The CDR3 bases are TGTGCCAGCTCAGTACAGGGGGCCAATGAGCAGTTCTTC. Its translation: CASSVQGANEQFF. This rearrangement joins TRBV18 to TRBJ2-1, with TRBD1 identical over 9 bases. The CDR3 is made up of 13 amino acids. V dropped 5 bases and J dropped 6; count of bases not matched to a gene: 2. CDR1 and CDR2 from the germline V gene are KGHSH and LQKENI.

The chain uses TRBV7-2 and TRBJ2-7, with 13 bases matching TRBD2. The germline V gene encodes CDR1 SGHTA and CDR2 FQGNSA. V was clipped by 1 base and J by 6 bases; unmatched bases: 6. The CDR3 has 16 residues. The CDR3 region is CASSLGAGLAGFEQYF. In nucleotides, the CDR3 is TGTGCCAGCAGCTTAGGGGCGGGACTAGCGGGGTTCGAGCAGTACTTC.

This chain links TRBV6-1 with TRBJ2-2; D is perhaps TRBD2 (5 bases). The CDR3 sequence is 14 residues long. V was trimmed by 0 bases and J by 10 bases, leaving 12 bases between them. Per germline, CDR1 MNHNS and CDR2 SASEGT. CDR3 protein: CASSEAPGIAELFF. Written as DNA, the CDR3 is TGTGCCAGCAGTGAAGCGCCGGGAATCGCGGAGCTGTTTTTT.

This clone was seen just once. This sequence joins TRBV18 and TRBJ2-6; D is possibly TRBD1 (6 bases). CDR1 and CDR2 (germline): KGHSH, LQKENI. V dropped 6 bases and J dropped 0 bases, with 15 bases sitting between them. The CDR3 contains 17 residues. The DNA of the CDR3 is TGTGCCAGCTCCCCCATAGGGGGAAGCTCTGGGGCCAACGTCCTGACTTTC. This codes for CASSPIGGSSGANVLTF.

This chain uses TRBV6-5 with TRBJ2-7; TRBD2 matches 9 bases. J was trimmed by 6 bases and V by 6 bases; bases with no gene match: 6. The germline V gene encodes CDR1 MNHEY and CDR2 SVGAGI. This CDR3 is 13 amino acids long. CDR3 in amino acids: CASRSSGDSEQYF. The CDR3 nucleotides are TGTGCCAGCAGGTCTAGCGGGGATTCCGAGCAGTACTTC.

The V call is TRBV5-6, the J call TRBJ2-5; D assignment may be TRBD1 or TRBD2 (5 bases each). Deletions cut 4 bases from V and 4 bases from J, with 17 bases between. The CDR3 is 15 residues long. Germline-derived CDR1 and CDR2 are SGHDT and YYEEEE. Here the CDR3 reads CASSTGPPRGETQYF. CDR3 nucleotides: TGTGCCAGCAGCACGGGACCCCCCCGGGGAGAGACCCAGTACTTC.

The chain uses TRBV10-3 and TRBJ2-7; 7 bases agree with TRBD1. Looked up from germline, CDR1 is ENHRY and CDR2 is SYGVKD. The ends lost 6 bases at V and 3 bases at J; junction bases unmatched: 5. There are 13 residues in the CDR3. CDR3 DNA: TGTGCCATCAGAAACGGGACAGTCTACGAGCAGTACTTC. Protein: CAIRNGTVYEQYF.

The chain couples TRBV28 to TRBJ1-3; TRBD1 agrees at 7 bases. V lost 10 bases to trimming and J lost 4 bases; unmatched junction nucleotides: 10. The CDR3 sequence is 14 residues long. Germline assignment: CDR1 MDHEN and CDR2 SYDVKM. In DNA, the CDR3 is TGTGCCACCCTAGACAGGGCAACAGGAAACACCATATATTTT. It yields the protein CATLDRATGNTIYF.

This clone was seen a single time. The chain recombines TRBV5-1 with TRBJ2-5; D perhaps matches TRBD1 (6 bases). The V gene lost 2 bases and the J gene lost 4 bases, with 12 bases spanning the gap. This CDR3 has 14 residues. Germline V gene sequence: CDR1 SGHRS, CDR2 YFSETQ. The CDR3 reads CASSLRGRGETQYF. The CDR3 coding sequence is TGCGCCAGCAGCTTAAGGGGCAGGGGAGAGACCCAGTACTTC.

The chain combines TRBV5-1 with TRBJ2-7; D gene unclear. Germline V CDR1 and CDR2: SGHRS, YFSETQ. This CDR3 is built from 12 residues. V lost 2 bases and J 7 bases, leaving 10 bases between the germline ends. CDR3 nucleotide sequence: TGCGCCAGCAGCTTATGGCCACGGGAGCAGTACTTC. It translates to CASSLWPREQYF.

The chain carries TRBV2 and TRBJ2-4; 8 bases match TRBD1. This CDR3 contains 15 residues. Germline CDR1 and CDR2: SNHLY and FYNNEI. V trimming: 11 bases; J trimming: 0 bases; junction bases outside the gene matches: 9. CDR3 bases: TGTGCCGGCGGACAGGGCCCCTTAGCCAAAAACATTCAGTACTTC. It translates to CAGGQGPLAKNIQYF.